These 24 T cell receptor beta chains came from one sample sequenced in a study of blood T cell repertoires in COVID-19. The protocol was immunoSEQ multiplex PCR, while the TCRdb copy is restricted to in-frame clones and leaves out a portion. The sample includes about 170,000 clones, around 87% of them seen just once. Specimen: peripheral blood. These receptors all come from a woman of 80 years or more with COVID-19, enrolled during active disease.

This rearrangement joins TRBV3-1 (or the pseudogene TRBV3-2) to TRBJ1-6, with TRBD1 as a possible D gene (5 bases). The CDR3 is 18 residues long. The germline V gene has CDR1 LGHDT and CDR2 YNNKEL (reference sequence). Trimming pared 1 base from V and 0 bases from J, leaving 13 bases between. This chain's CDR3 is CASSQGQLLSSYNSPLHF. The CDR3 DNA reads as TGTGCCAGCAGCCAAGGACAGTTGCTAAGCTCCTATAATTCACCCCTCCACTTT.

This chain connects TRBV9 to TRBJ1-6, with D maybe TRBD1 (6 bases). CDR3 length: 16 residues. CDR1 and CDR2 from the germline V gene are SGDLS and YYNGEE. Trimming removed 4 bases at V and 2 bases at J, with 13 bases between. Here the CDR3 DNA reads TGTGCCAGCAGCTCGGACGAGGGGGCCTATAATTCACCCCTCCACTTT. This encodes CASSSDEGAYNSPLHF.

About this clone: The junction differs from germline at one of its ends, possibly a read error. The chain is built from TRBV28 and TRBJ1-3; 7 bases are shared with TRBD1. The germline V gene encodes CDR1 MDHEN and CDR2 SYDVKM. The CDR3 extends over 14 amino acids. In DNA form, the CDR3 reads TGTGCCAGCGGACAGGCTCACTCTGGAAACATCATATATTTT. Its translation: CASGQAHSGNIIYF. The whole variable domain, remainder taken from reference TRBV28 and TRBJ1-3, is DVKVTQSSRYLVKRTGEKVFLECVQDMDHENMFWYRQDPGLGLRLIYFSYDVKMKEKGDIPEGYSVSREKKERFSLILESASTNQTSMYLCASGQAHSGNIIYFGEGSWLTVV.

Written as DNA, the CDR3 is TGTGCCATCACAAACGGGGCCTACGAGCAGTACTTC. It yields the protein CAITNGAYEQYF. The V and J genes are TRBV10-3 and TRBJ2-7; D possibly corresponds to TRBD2 (5 bases). Germline CDR1 is ENHRY and CDR2 is SYGVKD. This CDR3 has 12 residues. Trimming took 7 bases from V and 2 from J, leaving 9 bases between them.

A few counts support this clone. The DNA for the CDR3 is TGTGCCAGCAGTGATGGTAGCGGGACTTACAATGAGCAGTTCTTC. It yields the protein CASSDGSGTYNEQFF. This sequence joins TRBV2 and TRBJ2-1; 8 nucleotides agree with TRBD2. Germline CDR1 SNHLY, CDR2 FYNNEI. The ends lost 3 bases at V and 4 bases at J; junction bases unmatched: 5. The CDR3 contains 15 residues. Using reference TRBV2 and TRBJ2-1 for the parts outside the CDR3, the full variable domain is EPEVTQTPSHQVTQMGQEVILRCVPISNHLYFYWYRQILGQKVEFLVSFYNNEISEKSEIFDDQFSVERPDGSNFTLKIRSTKLEDSAMYFCASSDGSGTYNEQFFGPGTRLTVL.

The rearrangement links TRBV5-1 to TRBJ2-7; 12 bases map to TRBD2. The germline V gene has CDR1 SGHRS and CDR2 YFSETQ. The CDR3 has 15 amino acids. J gave up 2 bases and V 3 bases, and 3 bases lay outside the gene matches. CDR3 loop: CASSSGLAGTYEQYF. CDR3 nucleotides: TGCGCCAGCAGCTCGGGACTAGCGGGTACCTACGAGCAGTACTTC.

The chain carries TRBV11-1 and TRBJ2-5; 12 bases agree with TRBD1. This CDR3 region has 15 residues. Germline V lookup: CDR1 SGHAT, CDR2 FQDESV (reference sequence). Germline trimming cut 6 bases from V and 4 bases from J; bases unmatched to any gene: 6. The CDR3 reads CASSTGTGGPETQYF. DNA for the CDR3: TGTGCCAGCAGTACCGGGACAGGGGGCCCAGAGACCCAGTACTTC.

The chain is built from TRBV5-1 and TRBJ1-6; 9 positions match TRBD1. V dropped 0 bases and J dropped 5; count of bases not matched to a gene: 0. The CDR3 runs 15 residues. Germline values: CDR1 SGHRS, CDR2 YFSETQ. CDR3 residues: CASSLGTGDNSPLHF. CDR3 nucleotides: TGCGCCAGCAGCTTGGGGACAGGGGATAATTCACCCCTCCACTTT.

This chain connects TRBV27 to TRBJ1-2, with unresolved D. The CDR3 contains 11 residues. The V end was cut by 6 bases, the J end by 3 bases, with 5 bases between. Germline V lookup: CDR1 MNHEY, CDR2 SMNVEV (reference sequence). In nucleotides, the CDR3 is TGTGCCAGCAGCAACTACTATGGCTACACCTTC. Its translation: CASSNYYGYTF.

Comments on this clone: In the same sample, other DNA sequences code for this CDR3. The V gene is TRBV3-1 (or the pseudogene TRBV3-2), the J gene TRBJ1-4; D unresolved. CDR3 length: 14 amino acids. The V gene lost 3 bases and the J gene lost 2 bases, with 7 bases spanning the gap. Germline lookup yields CDR1 LGHDT and CDR2 YNNKEL (reference sequence). The CDR3 bases are TGTGCCAGCAGCCAGGGCGTGACTAATGAAAAACTGTTTTTT. Its protein is CASSQGVTNEKLFF.

This clone was recorded a few times. The J gene is TRBJ1-2, the V gene TRBV4-2; D uncertain. Germline V gene data show CDR1 as LGHNA and CDR2 as YNFKEQ. Trimming cost V 0 bases and J 7 bases, with 12 bases left between them. The CDR3 is made up of 14 amino acids. CDR3 amino acids: CASSQDSAGSGYTF. CDR3 DNA: TGTGCCAGCAGCCAAGATTCGGCGGGCTCTGGCTACACCTTC.

The chain recombines TRBV7-3 with TRBJ2-3, with a possible D match to TRBD1 (6 bases). The CDR3 runs 15 residues. CDR1 SGHTA and CDR2 FQGTGA come from the germline V gene. The V end lost 4 bases, the J end lost 0 bases, and 11 bases lay between the germline ends. In DNA, the CDR3 is TGTGCCAGCAGCTCACAGGGTTCTAGCACAGATACGCAGTATTTT. It encodes CASSSQGSSTDTQYF.

The J gene is TRBJ1-1, the V gene TRBV10-3; maybe TRBD1 (6 bases). V was clipped by 3 bases and J by 1 base, with 9 bases between them. Germline-derived CDR1 and CDR2 are ENHRY and SYGVKD. This CDR3 region has 14 residues. In nucleotides, the CDR3 is TGTGCCATCAGTGACGGGACACCGAACACTGAAGCTTTCTTT. This codes for CAISDGTPNTEAFF.

This chain uses TRBV7-8 with TRBJ1-2, with D hard to call. V shed 5 bases and J shed 3 bases, with 10 bases lying between them. CDR1 and CDR2 (germline): SGHVS, FQNEAQ. There are 13 residues in the CDR3. CDR3 DNA: TGTGCCAGCAGCCCAGCCAAGCACTATGGCTACACCTTC. It yields the protein CASSPAKHYGYTF. The full variable domain, rest sourced from reference TRBV7-8 and TRBJ1-2, is GAGVSQSPRYKVAKRGQDVALRCDPISGHVSLFWYQQALGQGPEFLTYFQNEAQLDKSGLPSDRFFAERPEGSVSTLKIQRTQQEDSAVYLCASSPAKHYGYTFGSGTRLTVV.

This chain uses TRBV6-2 or TRBV6-3 with TRBJ1-2; 7 bases line up with TRBD1. J was trimmed by 4 bases and V by 3 bases; bases with no gene match: 2. The CDR3 has 13 residues. Germline CDR1 and CDR2: MNHEY and SVGEGT. Here the CDR3 reads CASSYQGVYGYTF. CDR3 coding DNA: TGTGCCAGCAGTTATCAGGGGGTCTATGGCTACACCTTC.

The sample holds one count of this clone. The chain combines TRBV7-2 with TRBJ2-7; D unclear. This CDR3 has 14 amino acids. Germline V lookup: CDR1 SGHTA, CDR2 FQGNSA. Trimming shortened V by 0 bases and J by 6 bases, and 12 bases separated the two germline ends. Here the CDR3 DNA reads TGTGCCAGCAGCTTAGCTGGCCAGTTAAGCGAGCAGTACTTC. Translating gives CASSLAGQLSEQYF.

This clone was counted between two and nine times. The chain carries TRBV5-1 and TRBJ1-2, with TRBD1 as a possible D gene (5 bases). Germline CDR1 SGHRS, CDR2 YFSETQ. The CDR3 is made up of 15 amino acids. Trimming removed 0 bases from V and 4 bases from J, with 13 bases in between. The CDR3 loop is CASSLDVTDIYGYTF. The CDR3 bases are TGCGCCAGCAGCTTGGATGTGACAGACATCTATGGCTACACCTTC.

This chain joins TRBV4-3 and TRBJ2-7; D perhaps matches TRBD1 (6 bases). The CDR3 spans 15 residues. The ends were cut back, 0 bases at V and 0 bases at J, with 9 bases in the middle. The V gene's germline CDR1 is LGHNA and CDR2 YSLEER. The CDR3 DNA reads as TGCGCCAGCAGCCAAGACAGGGGAAACTCCTACGAGCAGTACTTC. It codes for CASSQDRGNSYEQYF.

The V and J genes are TRBV4-3 and TRBJ2-7; TRBD2 matches 10 bases. With 3 bases clipped from V and 1 base from J, the junction kept 3 bases outside the gene matches. Germline assignment: CDR1 LGHNA and CDR2 YSLEER. CDR3 size: 15 residues. The DNA for the CDR3 is TGCGCCAGCAGCCAGGCTAGCGGGGGTTCCTACGAGCAGTACTTC. This gives the protein CASSQASGGSYEQYF.

The chain couples TRBV4-1 to TRBJ1-5, with D unresolved. Germline V CDR1 and CDR2: MGHRA, YSYEKL. V dropped 3 bases and J dropped 0 bases, with 12 bases sitting between them. CDR3 size: 16 residues. CDR3 coding DNA: TGCGCCAGCAGCCAGGAGGACGGGTATAGCAATCAGCCCCAGCATTTT. Its translation: CASSQEDGYSNQPQHF.

The chain employs TRBV5-6 and TRBJ1-5, with D perhaps matching TRBD1 (5 bases). V was clipped by 2 bases and J by 0 bases, with 9 bases between them. This CDR3 spans 15 amino acids. The germline V gene has CDR1 SGHDT and CDR2 YYEEEE. The CDR3 DNA follows: TGTGCCAGCAGCTTTGGGGCAGATAGCAATCAGCCCCAGCATTTT. Translated: CASSFGADSNQPQHF.

A few counts support this clone. In DNA, the CDR3 is TGTGCCAGCATACGTACAGGCAACACTGAAGCTTTCTTT. It specifies CASIRTGNTEAFF. The rearrangement links TRBV28 to TRBJ1-1; possible D gene TRBD1, 5 bases. The germline V gene encodes CDR1 MDHEN and CDR2 SYDVKM. The CDR3 extends over 13 amino acids. V lost 7 bases, J lost 2 bases, and 11 bases lay in between.

CDR3 in DNA: TGTGCCATCAGCGAAACGGGGGGAGGGTCACCCCTCCACTTT. It translates to CAISETGGGSPLHF. This chain uses TRBV10-3 with TRBJ1-6; TRBD1 is a possible D gene (5 bases). Per the germline V gene, CDR1 is ENHRY and CDR2 is SYGVKD. Trimming stripped 6 bases from V and 10 bases from J, with 16 bases between. CDR3 length equals 14 residues.

This clone has a handful of counts. This chain joins TRBV24-1 and TRBJ1-4; 7 bases are a match to TRBD1. After removal of 4 bases from V and 8 bases from J, the junction contained 12 bases not matched to a gene. The CDR3 is made up of 16 amino acids. CDR1 KGHDR and CDR2 SFDVKD come from the germline V gene. The CDR3 nucleotides are TGTGCCACCAGTGAGAATACAGGGGCCTCCGTGGAAAAACTGTTTTTT. Translation gives CATSENTGASVEKLFF.